Listed below are T cell receptor beta chains from one sample, sequenced in a study of CD8 T cells in ankylosing spondylitis. In TCRdb, the 5' RACE reads were re-called with MiXCR into one record per CDR3 protein. This repertoire shows 300,000 to 400,000 distinct CDR3 sequences, 20% to 25% found once; its top ten account for around 14%. The sequenced material came from blood, either unsorted or a sorted T cell fraction (not recorded which). The origin of the receptors is a male donor with ankylosing spondylitis or in good health (not recorded which). Each CDR3 is given with its conserved first and last residue. A D gene is named only where the DNA matches it firmly.

j_gene: TRBJ2-1; v_gene: TRBV24-1; d_gene: NA; CDR3aa: CATRGATNYNEQFF
j_gene: TRBJ2-7; v_gene: TRBV12-3/TRBV12-4; d_gene: NA; CDR3aa: CASSFEGGNEQYF
j_gene: TRBJ2-7; v_gene: TRBV5-5; d_gene: NA; CDR3aa: CASSFGLPRYEQYF
j_gene: TRBJ1-2; v_gene: TRBV28; d_gene: NA; CDR3aa: CASSLVQSDYGYTF
j_gene: TRBJ2-7; v_gene: TRBV25-1; d_gene: NA; CDR3aa: CATRAGASYEQYF
j_gene: TRBJ2-3; v_gene: TRBV7-9; d_gene: TRBD2; CDR3aa: CASSLGGLAAHWDTQYF
j_gene: TRBJ2-1; v_gene: TRBV7-9; d_gene: NA; CDR3aa: CASSLVGRINEQFF
j_gene: TRBJ2-7; v_gene: TRBV12-3/TRBV12-4; d_gene: NA; CDR3aa: CASRDPRAAYEQYF
j_gene: TRBJ2-5; v_gene: TRBV7-2; d_gene: TRBD2; CDR3aa: CASSLEPLAPVQETQYF
j_gene: TRBJ2-3; v_gene: TRBV6-2/TRBV6-3; d_gene: NA; CDR3aa: CASSYLRFTDTQYF
j_gene: TRBJ2-1; v_gene: TRBV7-9; d_gene: TRBD2; CDR3aa: CASSPGGSNEQFF
j_gene: TRBJ1-1; v_gene: TRBV10-1; d_gene: NA; CDR3aa: CASSESWEATEAFF
j_gene: TRBJ2-3; v_gene: TRBV6-1; d_gene: TRBD2; CDR3aa: CASSARRGGGTDTQYF
j_gene: TRBJ1-1; v_gene: TRBV4-1; d_gene: NA; CDR3aa: CASSQDQLGGTEAFF
j_gene: TRBJ2-7; v_gene: TRBV27; d_gene: TRBD1; CDR3aa: CASSPPGQGTSSYEQYF
j_gene: TRBJ2-2; v_gene: TRBV25-1; d_gene: NA; CDR3aa: CASSGPGTTGELFF
j_gene: TRBJ2-7; v_gene: TRBV12-3/TRBV12-4; d_gene: NA; CDR3aa: CASSLGGVGKYF